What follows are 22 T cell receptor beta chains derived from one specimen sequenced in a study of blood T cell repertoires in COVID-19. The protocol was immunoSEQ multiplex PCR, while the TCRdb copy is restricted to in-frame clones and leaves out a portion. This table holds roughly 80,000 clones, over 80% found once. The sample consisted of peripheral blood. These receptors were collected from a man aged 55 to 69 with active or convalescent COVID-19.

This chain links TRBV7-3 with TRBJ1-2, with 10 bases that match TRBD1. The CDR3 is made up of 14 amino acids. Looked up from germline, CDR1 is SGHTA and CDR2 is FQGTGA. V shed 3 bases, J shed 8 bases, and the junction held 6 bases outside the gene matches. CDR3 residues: CASSLSETGGGYTF. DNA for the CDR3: TGTGCCAGCAGCTTGTCCGAGACAGGGGGCGGCTACACCTTC. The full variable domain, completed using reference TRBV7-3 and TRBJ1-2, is GAGVSQTPSNKVTEKGKYVELRCDPISGHTALYWYRQSLGQGPEFLIYFQGTGAADDSGLPNDRFFAVRPEGSVSTLKIQRTERGDSAVYLCASSLSETGGGYTFGSGTRLTVV.

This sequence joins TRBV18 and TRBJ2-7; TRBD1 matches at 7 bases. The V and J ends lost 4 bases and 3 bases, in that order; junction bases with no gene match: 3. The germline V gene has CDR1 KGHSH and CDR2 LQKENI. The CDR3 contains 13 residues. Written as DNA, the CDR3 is TGTGCCAGCTCACGCGACAGGGACTACGAGCAGTACTTC. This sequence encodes CASSRDRDYEQYF.

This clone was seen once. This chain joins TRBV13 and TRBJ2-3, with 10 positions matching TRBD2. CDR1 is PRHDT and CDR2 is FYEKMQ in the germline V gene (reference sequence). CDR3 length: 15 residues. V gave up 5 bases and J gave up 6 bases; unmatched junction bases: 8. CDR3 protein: CASSRGPAGGDTQYF. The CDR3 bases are TGTGCCAGCAGCCGGGGACCAGCGGGGGGGGATACGCAGTATTTT.

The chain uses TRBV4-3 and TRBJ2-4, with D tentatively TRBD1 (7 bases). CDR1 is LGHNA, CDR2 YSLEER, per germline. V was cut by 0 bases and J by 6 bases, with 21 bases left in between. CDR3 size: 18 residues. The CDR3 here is CASSQDGDSSPGVNIQYF. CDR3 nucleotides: TGCGCCAGCAGCCAAGATGGGGACAGCTCCCCGGGGGTAAACATTCAGTACTTC.

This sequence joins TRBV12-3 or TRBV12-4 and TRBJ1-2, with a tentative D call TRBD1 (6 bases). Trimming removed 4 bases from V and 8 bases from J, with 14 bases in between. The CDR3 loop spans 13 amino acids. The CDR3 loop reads CASSWGLTGGYTF. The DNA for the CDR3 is TGTGCCAGCAGTTGGGGGCTTACTGGAGGCTACACCTTC.

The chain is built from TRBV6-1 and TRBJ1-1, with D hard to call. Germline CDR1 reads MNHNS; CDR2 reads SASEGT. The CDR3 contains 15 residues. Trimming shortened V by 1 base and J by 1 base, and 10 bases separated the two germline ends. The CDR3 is CASSEGVRGNTEAFF. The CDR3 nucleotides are TGTGCCAGCAGTGAAGGAGTCCGAGGGAACACTGAAGCTTTCTTT.

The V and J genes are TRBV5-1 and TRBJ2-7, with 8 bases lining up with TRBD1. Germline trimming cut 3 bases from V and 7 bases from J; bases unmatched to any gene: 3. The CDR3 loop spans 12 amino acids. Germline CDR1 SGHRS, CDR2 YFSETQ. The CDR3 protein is CASSYGDREQYF. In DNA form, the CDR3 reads TGCGCCAGCAGCTATGGGGACAGGGAGCAGTACTTC.

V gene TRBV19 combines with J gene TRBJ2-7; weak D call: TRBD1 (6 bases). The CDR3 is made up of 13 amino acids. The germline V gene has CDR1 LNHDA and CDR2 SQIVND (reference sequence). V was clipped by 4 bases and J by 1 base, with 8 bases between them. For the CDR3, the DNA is TGTGCCAGTAGTACGACAGGATCCTACGAGCAGTACTTC. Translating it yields CASSTTGSYEQYF.

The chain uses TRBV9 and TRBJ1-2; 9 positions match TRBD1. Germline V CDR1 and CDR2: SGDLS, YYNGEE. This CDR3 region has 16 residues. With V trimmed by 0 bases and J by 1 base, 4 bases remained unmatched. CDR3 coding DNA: TGTGCCAGCAGCGTAGAAGGACAGGGGTATAACTATGGCTACACCTTC. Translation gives CASSVEGQGYNYGYTF.

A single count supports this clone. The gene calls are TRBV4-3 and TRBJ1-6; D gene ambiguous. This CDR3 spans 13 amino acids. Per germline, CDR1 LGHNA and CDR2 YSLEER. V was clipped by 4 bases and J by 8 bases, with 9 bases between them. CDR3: CASSRTTDSPLHF. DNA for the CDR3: TGCGCCAGCAGCCGGACTACTGATTCACCCCTCCACTTT.

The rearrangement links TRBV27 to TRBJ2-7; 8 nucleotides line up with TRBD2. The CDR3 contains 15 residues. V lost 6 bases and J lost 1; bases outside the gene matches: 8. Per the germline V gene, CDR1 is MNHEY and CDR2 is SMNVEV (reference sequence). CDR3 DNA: TGTGCCAGCAGCCTTATTACTAGCGGATCCTACGAGCAGTACTTC. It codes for CASSLITSGSYEQYF.

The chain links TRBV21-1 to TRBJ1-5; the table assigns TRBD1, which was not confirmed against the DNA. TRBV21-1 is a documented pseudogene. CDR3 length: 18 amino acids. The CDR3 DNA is TGTGCCAGCAGCAAAGATCAGGGCCATCAGGATAGCAATCAGCCCCAGCATTTT. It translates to CASSKDQGHQDSNQPQHF.

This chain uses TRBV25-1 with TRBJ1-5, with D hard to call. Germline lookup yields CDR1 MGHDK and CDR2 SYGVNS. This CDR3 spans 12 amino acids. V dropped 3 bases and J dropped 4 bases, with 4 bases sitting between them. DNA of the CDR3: TGTGCCAGCAGTGACGGGAATCAGCCCCAGCATTTT. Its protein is CASSDGNQPQHF.

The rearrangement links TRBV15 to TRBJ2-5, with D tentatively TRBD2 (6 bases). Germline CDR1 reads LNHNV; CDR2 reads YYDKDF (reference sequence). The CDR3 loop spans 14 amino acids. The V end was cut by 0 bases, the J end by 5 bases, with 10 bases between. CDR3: CATSRELAKETQYF. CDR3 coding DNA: TGTGCCACCAGCAGAGAACTAGCTAAGGAGACCCAGTACTTC.

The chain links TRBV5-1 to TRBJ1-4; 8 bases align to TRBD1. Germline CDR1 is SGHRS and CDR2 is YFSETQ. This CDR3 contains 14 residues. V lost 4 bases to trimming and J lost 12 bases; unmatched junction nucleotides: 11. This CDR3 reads CASSPGQALGELFF. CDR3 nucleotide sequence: TGCGCCAGCAGCCCGGGACAGGCCCTTGGGGAACTGTTTTTT.

CDR3 in amino acids: CASQQGTQTNEKLFF. The CDR3 DNA is TGTGCCAGCCAACAGGGGACGCAAACTAATGAAAAACTGTTTTTT. The chain combines TRBV18 with TRBJ1-4; 7 nucleotides agree with TRBD1. The CDR3 extends over 15 amino acids. The V gene end was trimmed by 8 bases and the J gene end by 1 base; junction bases not matched to a gene: 7. Germline V lookup: CDR1 KGHSH, CDR2 LQKENI.

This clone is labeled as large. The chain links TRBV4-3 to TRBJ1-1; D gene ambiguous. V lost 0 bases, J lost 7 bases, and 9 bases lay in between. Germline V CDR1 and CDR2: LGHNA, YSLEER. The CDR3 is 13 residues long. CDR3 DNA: TGCGCCAGCAGCCAAGATTTGATAGATGAAGCTTTCTTT. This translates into CASSQDLIDEAFF.

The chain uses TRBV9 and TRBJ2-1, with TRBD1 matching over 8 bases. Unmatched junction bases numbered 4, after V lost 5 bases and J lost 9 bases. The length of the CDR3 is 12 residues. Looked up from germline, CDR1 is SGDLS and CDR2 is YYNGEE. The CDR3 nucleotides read TGTGCCAGCAGTAGGGGACAGGTTGAGCAGTTCTTC. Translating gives CASSRGQVEQFF.

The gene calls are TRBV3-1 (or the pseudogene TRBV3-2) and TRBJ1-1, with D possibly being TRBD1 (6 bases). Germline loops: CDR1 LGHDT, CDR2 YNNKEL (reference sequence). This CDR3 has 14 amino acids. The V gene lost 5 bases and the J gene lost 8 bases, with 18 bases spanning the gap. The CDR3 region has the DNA TGTGCCAGCAGCTCCCTCTACAGGGATGACGAAGCTTTCTTT. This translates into CASSSLYRDDEAFF.

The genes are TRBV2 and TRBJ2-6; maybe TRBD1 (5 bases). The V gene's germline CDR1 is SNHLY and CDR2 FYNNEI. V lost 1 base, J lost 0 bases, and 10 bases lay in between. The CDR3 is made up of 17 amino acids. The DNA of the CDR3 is TGTGCCAGCAGTGAAGGCAGGGCGAGCTCTGGGGCCAACGTCCTGACTTTC. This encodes CASSEGRASSGANVLTF.

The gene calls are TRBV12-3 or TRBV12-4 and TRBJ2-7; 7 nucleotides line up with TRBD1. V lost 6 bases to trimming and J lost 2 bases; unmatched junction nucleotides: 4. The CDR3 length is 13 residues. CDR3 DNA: TGTGCCAGCAGGACGGACAGGCCCTACGAGCAGTACTTC. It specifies CASRTDRPYEQYF.

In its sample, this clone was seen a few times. CDR3 coding DNA: TGTGCCAGCAGCGAGGGACTAGCCAAAAACATTCAGTACTTC. Residues: CASSEGLAKNIQYF. This chain uses TRBV9 with TRBJ2-4; D possibly corresponds to TRBD2 (6 bases). Trimming left V 3 bases short and J 0 bases short, with 7 bases between. Looked up from germline, CDR1 is SGDLS and CDR2 is YYNGEE. The CDR3 runs 14 residues.